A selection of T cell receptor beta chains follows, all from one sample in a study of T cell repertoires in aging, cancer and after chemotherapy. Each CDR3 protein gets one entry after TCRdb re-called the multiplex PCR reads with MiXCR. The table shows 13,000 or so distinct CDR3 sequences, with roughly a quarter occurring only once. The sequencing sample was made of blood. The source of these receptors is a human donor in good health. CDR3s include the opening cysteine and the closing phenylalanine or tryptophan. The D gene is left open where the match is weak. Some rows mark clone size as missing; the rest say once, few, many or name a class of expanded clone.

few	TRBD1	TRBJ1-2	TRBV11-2	CASSLRGNRGHYGYTF	TGTGCCAGCAGCTTAAGAGGAAACAGGGGGCACTATGGCTACACCTTC
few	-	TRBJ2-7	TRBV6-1	CASSEERRRSSYEQYF	TGTGCCAGCAGTGAGGAGAGGCGGAGGAGCTCCTACGAGCAGTACTTC
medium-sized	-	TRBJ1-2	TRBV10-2	CASTEDVATRGYGYTF	TGCGCCAGCACCGAAGACGTGGCCACCCGAGGCTATGGCTACACCTTC
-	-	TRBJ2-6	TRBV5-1	CASSLSLSGANVLTF	TGCGCCAGCAGCTTATCCCTTTCTGGGGCCAACGTCCTGACTTTC
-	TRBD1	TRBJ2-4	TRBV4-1	CASSQLPGQGNIQYF	TGCGCCAGCAGCCAATTACCGGGACAGGGAAACATTCAGTACTTC
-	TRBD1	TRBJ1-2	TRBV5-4	CASSLIGTASNYGYTF	TGTGCCAGCAGCCTTATAGGGACAGCCTCTAACTATGGCTACACCTTC
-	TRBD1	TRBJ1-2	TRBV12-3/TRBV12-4	CASRPGQGTGYTF	TGTGCCAGCAGACCGGGACAGGGTACTGGCTACACCTTC
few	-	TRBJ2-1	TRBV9	CASSPRGHGMNEQFF	TGTGCCAGCAGCCCCCGGGGCCACGGGATGAATGAGCAGTTCTTC
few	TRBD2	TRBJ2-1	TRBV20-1	CSARDVGAGGPYNEQFF	TGCAGTGCTAGAGACGTAGGGGCGGGGGGGCCCTACAATGAGCAGTTCTTC
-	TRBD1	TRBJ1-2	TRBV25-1	CASQGAPVGYTF	TGTGCCAGCCAGGGGGCGCCGGTTGGCTACACCTTC
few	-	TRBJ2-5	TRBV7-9	CASSYLVGGAETQYF	TGTGCCAGCAGCTACCTTGTTGGGGGGGCAGAGACCCAGTACTTC
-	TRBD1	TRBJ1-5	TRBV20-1	CSAQAGGSGSNQPQHF	TGCAGTGCTCAAGCAGGGGGCTCAGGAAGCAATCAGCCCCAGCATTTT
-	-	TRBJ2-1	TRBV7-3	CASSLNVGVSLHKQFF	TGTGCCAGCAGCTTAAACGTAGGAGTTTCTTTACATAAGCAGTTCTTC
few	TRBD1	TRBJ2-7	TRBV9	CASTVGQGASYEQYF	TGTGCCAGCACCGTAGGACAGGGGGCGTCCTACGAGCAGTACTTC
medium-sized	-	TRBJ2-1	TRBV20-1	CSANRGYNEQFF	TGCAGTGCTAACCGGGGCTACAATGAGCAGTTCTTC
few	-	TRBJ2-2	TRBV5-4	CASSRSGVWNTGELFF	TGTGCCAGCAGCCGTTCCGGGGTATGGAACACCGGGGAGCTGTTTTTT
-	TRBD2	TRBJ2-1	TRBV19	CASSAILAGGDGNEQFF	TGTGCCAGTAGTGCCATACTAGCGGGGGGGGATGGAAATGAGCAGTTCTTC
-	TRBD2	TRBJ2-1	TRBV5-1	CASSLFSGGAGNEQFF	TGCGCCAGCAGCTTGTTCAGCGGGGGGGCCGGGAATGAGCAGTTCTTC
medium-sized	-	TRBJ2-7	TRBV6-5	CASSYPRGGEQYF	TGTGCCAGCAGTTACCCGAGGGGTGGCGAGCAGTACTTC
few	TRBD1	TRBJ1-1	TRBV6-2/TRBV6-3	CASRKDRAMNTEAFF	TGTGCCAGCAGAAAGGACAGGGCTATGAACACTGAAGCTTTCTTT
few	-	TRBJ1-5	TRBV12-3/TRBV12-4	CASSIQQPPNQPQHF	TGTGCCAGCAGTATTCAACAGCCCCCCAATCAGCCCCAGCATTTT
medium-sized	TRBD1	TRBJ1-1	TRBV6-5	CASSYGDRDTEAFF	TGTGCCAGCAGTTACGGGGACAGGGACACTGAAGCTTTCTTT
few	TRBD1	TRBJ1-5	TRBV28	CASSSPTGLTQPQHF	TGTGCCAGCAGTTCCCCGACAGGGCTAACTCAGCCCCAGCATTTT
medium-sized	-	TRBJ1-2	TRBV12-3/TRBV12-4	CATHPGTYGYTF	TGTGCCACCCATCCGGGAACCTATGGCTACACCTTC
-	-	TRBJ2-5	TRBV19	CASRQAGETQYF	TGTGCCAGTCGACAGGCGGGGGAGACCCAGTACTTC
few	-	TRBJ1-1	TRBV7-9	CASSGGGLNTEAFF	TGTGCCAGCAGCGGGGGCGGGCTGAACACTGAAGCTTTCTTT
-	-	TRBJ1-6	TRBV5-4	CASSFGSSRWNSPLHF	TGTGCCAGCAGCTTTGGCAGTTCGAGGTGGAATTCACCCCTCCACTTT
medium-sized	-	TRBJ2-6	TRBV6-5	CASSFDGSGANVLTF	TGTGCCAGCAGTTTCGACGGTTCTGGGGCCAACGTCCTGACTTTC
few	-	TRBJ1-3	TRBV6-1	CASVDGSSGNTIYF	TGTGCCTCGGTGGACGGGAGCTCTGGAAACACCATATATTTT
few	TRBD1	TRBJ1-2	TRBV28	CASSSPSGGRDYGYTF	TGTGCCAGCAGTTCCCCCTCAGGGGGCCGGGACTATGGCTACACCTTC
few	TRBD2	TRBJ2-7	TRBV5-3	CARSPGTSPYEQYF	TGTGCCAGAAGCCCAGGGACTAGCCCCTACGAGCAGTACTTC
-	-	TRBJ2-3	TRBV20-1	CSASGRVRDTQYF	TGCAGTGCTAGCGGCAGGGTGCGGGATACGCAGTATTTT
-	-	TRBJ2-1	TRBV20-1	CSAHPTGTRSYNEQFF	TGCAGTGCCCACCCGACCGGGACAAGATCCTACAATGAGCAGTTCTTC
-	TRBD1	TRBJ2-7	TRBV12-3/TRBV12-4	CASSYIRDRGYEQYF	TGTGCCAGCAGTTATATCCGGGACAGGGGGTACGAGCAGTACTTC
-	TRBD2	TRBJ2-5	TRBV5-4	CASSTKRGGPRVETQYF	TGTGCCAGCAGCACCAAGCGGGGGGGGCCGAGGGTAGAGACCCAGTACTTC
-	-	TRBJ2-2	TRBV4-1	CASSQEHSLGTGELFF	TGCGCCAGCAGCCAAGAACACAGCCTGGGCACCGGGGAGCTGTTTTTT
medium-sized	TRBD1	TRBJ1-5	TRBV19	CASEDRGGQPQHF	TGTGCCAGTGAGGACAGGGGTGGTCAGCCCCAGCATTTT
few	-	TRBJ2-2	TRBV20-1	CSASGGLQTGELFF	TGCAGTGCTAGTGGGGGACTCCAGACCGGGGAGCTGTTTTTT
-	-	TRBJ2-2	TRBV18	CASSVTGELFF	TGTGCCAGCTCAGTAACCGGGGAGCTGTTTTTT
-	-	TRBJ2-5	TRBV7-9	CASGPEKETQYF	TGTGCCAGCGGCCCAGAAAAAGAGACCCAGTACTTC
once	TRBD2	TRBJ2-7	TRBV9	CASSPSGGAGLYEQYF	TGTGCCAGCAGCCCGAGCGGGGGGGCCGGACTCTACGAGCAGTACTTC
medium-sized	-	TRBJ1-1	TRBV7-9	CASSGGRNTEAFF	TGTGCCAGCAGTGGAGGGAGGAACACTGAAGCTTTCTTT
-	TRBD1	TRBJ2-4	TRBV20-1	CSAIGDRGLGDIQYF	TGCAGTGCTATAGGGGACAGGGGGCTTGGGGACATTCAGTACTTC
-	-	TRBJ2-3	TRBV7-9	CASSLPGESTDTQYF	TGTGCCAGCAGCTTACCCGGGGAGAGCACAGATACGCAGTATTTT
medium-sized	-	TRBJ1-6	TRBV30	CAWSGGQSNYNSPLHF	TGTGCCTGGAGTGGTGGACAGTCGAACTATAATTCACCCCTCCACTTT
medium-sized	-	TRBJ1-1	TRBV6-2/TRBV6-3	CASSPDRLGGNTEAFF	TGTGCCAGCAGTCCCGACAGGCTGGGTGGCAACACTGAAGCTTTCTTT
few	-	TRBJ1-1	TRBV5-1	CASKSAVMNTEAFF	TGCGCCAGCAAGTCGGCAGTCATGAACACTGAAGCTTTCTTT
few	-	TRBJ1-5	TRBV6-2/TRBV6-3	CASNSLRGYSNQPQHF	TGTGCCAGCAACTCACTAAGGGGGTATAGCAATCAGCCCCAGCATTTT
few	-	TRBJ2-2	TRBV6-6	CASSYSGSPGELFF	TGTGCCAGCAGTTACTCCGGGAGCCCCGGGGAGCTGTTTTTT
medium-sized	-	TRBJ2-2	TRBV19	CASRVSGDTGELFF	TGTGCCAGTAGGGTGTCAGGGGACACCGGGGAGCTGTTTTTT
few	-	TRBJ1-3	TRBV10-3	CANSQGPSSGNTIYF	TGTGCCAACTCACAGGGCCCTAGCTCTGGAAACACCATATATTTT
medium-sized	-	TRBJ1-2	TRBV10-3	CAISESRVPNYGYTF	TGTGCCATCAGTGAGTCGAGGGTCCCTAACTATGGCTACACCTTC
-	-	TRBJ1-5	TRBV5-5	CASSMAWSNQPQHF	TGTGCCAGCAGCATGGCATGGAGCAATCAGCCCCAGCATTTT
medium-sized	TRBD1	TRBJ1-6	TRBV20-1	CSARDDRANSPLHF	TGCAGTGCTAGAGATGACAGGGCTAATTCACCCCTCCACTTT
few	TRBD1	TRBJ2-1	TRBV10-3	CAISERGGTGGLEQFF	TGTGCCATCAGTGAGAGAGGTGGGACAGGGGGCTTGGAGCAGTTCTTC
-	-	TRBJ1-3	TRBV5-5	CVSSPGNTIYF	TGTGTCAGCAGCCCCGGAAACACCATATATTTT
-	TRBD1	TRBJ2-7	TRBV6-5	CASSLPGGYRGQGSYEQYF	TGTGCCAGCAGCCTACCGGGGGGATACCGGGGACAGGGGTCCTACGAGCAGTACTTC
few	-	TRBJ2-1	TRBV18	CASSPSPRDNEQFF	TGTGCCAGCTCACCATCCCCCAGGGACAATGAGCAGTTCTTC